This paragraph reports one T cell receptor (beta chain). Its antigen is unknown. This CDR3 has 15 amino acids. 5'RACE template switching with UMIs produced the TCR beta cDNA. TCRdb reprocessed the 5' RACE reads, with one entry per CDR3 protein and no DNA. Recorded for this sample: 250,000 or so distinct CDR3 sequences. This specimen belongs to a study of T cells expressing NK-cell markers. The study's findings and limits: Four donors showed these clonotypes also leading the CD3+CD56-NKG2C+ fraction. NKG2C+ dominant clonotypes from over 5 donors made up about 1.0-8% of CD8+ T cells.

The sequencing input was blood T cells: a sorted CD56 or NKG2C T cell subset, CD4+ or CD8+ T cells, or bulk PBMC T cells (not recorded which). This clonotype was sampled from a woman between 18 and 69 years old in good health. V usage is TRBV12-3 or TRBV12-4 and J usage is TRBJ2-6. CDR3: CASSNRISGANVLTF.